This entry is about one TCR beta chain. The clone's antigen remains unknown. Base qualities were left out, and no much larger clone turns up one base away. V is shortened by 1 base, J by 5 bases, and the region joining them spans 6 bases. From the germline V gene, CDR1 is MNHEY and CDR2 is SVGAGI. CDR3 length: 13 amino acids, cysteine to phenylalanine. The only DNA kept is the CDR3, 39 bases in frame from the first base. The donors were healthy, HIV-negative adults with no recently reported acute infections or vaccinations. All donors were Caucasian adults living in Nashville, Tennessee, USA. Magnetic negative selection was used to enrich CD4+ T cells, after which naive cells were positively selected on CD45RA and the negative fraction became the memory subset. After blood collection by leukapheresis, PBMCs were isolated using Ficoll-Histopaque density gradient centrifugation and then cryopreserved in the vapor phase of liquid nitrogen. Analytical flow cytometry was used to check the purity and quantity of every magnetically sorted T cell population. Genomic DNA was isolated from each sorted fraction and quantified by UV absorbance on a Nanodrop 2000c.

Using the deep immunoSEQ assay, TCR CDR3 regions were amplified from genomic DNA by multiplex PCR. Extracted genomic DNA from each cell subset was distributed evenly across all wells of several immunoSEQ 96-well plates, and each plate was treated as a replicate. For sorted subsets, roughly 200 ng of genomic DNA, equivalent to roughly 30,000 T cell genomes, went into each replicate PCR. Purified libraries were measured with a Qubit 3.0 fluorometer, size-checked on a Bioanalyzer 2100, and measured again with the KAPA Library Quantification kit. Every immunoSEQ 96-well plate was sequenced on a dedicated single-read 150-cycle Illumina NextSeq 550 flow cell. Concerning the study's data processing: The immunoSEQ output contained only junctional sequences without quality scores, so filtering could not match that applied to full-length reads. To assign V/J genes and CDR3, sequences were annotated using PyIR, a Python wrapper for IgBLAST v1.9, with IMGT germline references. Any read was removed if the V/J assignment was weak (E-value above 1e-6), the CDR3 was missing, or the read contained stop codons, out-of-frame junctions, or ambiguous translated residues. A V3J clonotype was defined by an identical inferred V gene, J gene, and CDR3 amino acid sequence. Percentage overlap between repertoires was computed as shared unique clonotypes divided by the size of the smaller repertoire. Richness of each repertoire was evaluated using RTK rarefaction, the Chao1 estimator, and Recon v2.1 estimates of unobserved clonotypes. For all TCRbeta clonotypes obtained by the gDNA method from a few donors, generation probabilities were computed with OLGA. Not all clones reach the TCRdb copy of this immuneACCESS table, which keeps in-frame sequences only. Checked studies attribute under half of the gap to unresolved V genes and leave the rest unexplained. V and J calls and clone size are given by that table; D and trimming were obtained from the DNA. In this sample the table shows about 2.3 million clones, about nine tenths of which occur a single time. The ten largest make up 0.3% to 0.45% of the sample.

The data are from a study of shared clonotypes between healthy human individuals (TCRdb year 2020). Regarding the study in general: Three men and two women, aged 18 to 49 years, made up the cohort. Per donor, three plates each were used for CD4 naive and CD4 memory, two for CD8 naive, and one for CD8 memory. The study deeply sequenced blood TCR repertoires of about 5 healthy adults to estimate repertoire size and the extent of clonotype sharing between individuals. Different laboratories and diverse techniques were used to prepare libraries and sequence TCR repertoires, to increase sequencing depth and limit assay-specific biases. Each donor's leukapheresis produced roughly between roughly 0.9 and 8.9 billion PBMCs. Overall study outcomes, separate from this receptor: Compared with non-shared clonotypes, the clonotypes found in all four sorted-subset donors had higher generation probabilities. Pairwise subsampling indicated that sequencing depth was expected to affect the degree of clonotype sharing among donors. Even with the large sequencing depth, rarefaction of the sorted-subset datasets indicated that sequencing was incomplete. Sampling was restricted to blood, and TCR repertoires in tissue are likely to differ from TCR repertoires in blood. Because the study included a small number of donors, the genetic and exposure-history diversity represented was limited. Naive subsets generally had larger estimated clonotype richness than memory subsets did. Sharing across a few donors was observed for around 5% of naive CD4, 3% to 4% of naive CD8, 2% to 2.5% of memory CD4, and over 0.3% of memory CD8 clonotypes.

Here the chain combines TRBV6-5 and TRBJ1-5; the D segment could be TRBD1, given 5 matching bases. The clonotype comes from a man younger than 35 in good health. Some clones in this sample may be carry-over from other donors' samples. Source material: naive CD4+ T cells from PBMCs. What the cell subset or site label conveys for this sample: CD45RA+ positively selected. The CDR3 protein: CASSYLGDQPQHF. DNA sequence: TGTGCCAGCAGTTACTTAGGGGATCAGCCCCAGCATTTT.